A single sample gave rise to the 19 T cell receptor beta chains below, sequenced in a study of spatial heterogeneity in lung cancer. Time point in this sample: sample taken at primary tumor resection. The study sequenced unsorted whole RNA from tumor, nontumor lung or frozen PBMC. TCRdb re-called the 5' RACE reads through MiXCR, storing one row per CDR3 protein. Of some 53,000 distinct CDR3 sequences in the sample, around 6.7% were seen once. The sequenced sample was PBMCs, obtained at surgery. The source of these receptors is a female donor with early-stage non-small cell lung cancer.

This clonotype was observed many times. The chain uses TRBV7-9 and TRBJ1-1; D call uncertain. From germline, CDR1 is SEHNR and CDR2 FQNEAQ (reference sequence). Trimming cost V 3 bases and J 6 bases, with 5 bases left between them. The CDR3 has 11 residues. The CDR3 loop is CASSLVAEAFF. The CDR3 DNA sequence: TGTGCCAGCAGCTTGGTTGCTGAAGCTTTCTTT.

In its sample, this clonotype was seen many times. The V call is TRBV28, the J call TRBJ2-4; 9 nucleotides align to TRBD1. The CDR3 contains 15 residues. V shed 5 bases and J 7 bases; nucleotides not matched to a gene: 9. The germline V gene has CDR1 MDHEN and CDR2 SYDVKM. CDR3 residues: CASSLSGTGFNIQYF. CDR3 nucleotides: TGTGCCAGCAGTCTCTCCGGGACAGGGTTCAACATTCAGTACTTC.

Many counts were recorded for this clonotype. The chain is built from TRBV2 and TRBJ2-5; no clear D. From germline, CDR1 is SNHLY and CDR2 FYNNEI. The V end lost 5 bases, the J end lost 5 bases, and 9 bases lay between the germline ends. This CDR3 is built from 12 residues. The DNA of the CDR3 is TGTGCCAGCAGTCCGACCTGGGAGACCCAGTACTTC. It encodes CASSPTWETQYF.

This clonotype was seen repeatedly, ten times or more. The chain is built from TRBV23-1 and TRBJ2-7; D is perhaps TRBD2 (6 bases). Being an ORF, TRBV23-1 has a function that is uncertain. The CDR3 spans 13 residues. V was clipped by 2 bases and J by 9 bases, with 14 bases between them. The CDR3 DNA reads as TGCGCCAGCAGTCAAAGGACTATTATGTTGCAGTACTTC. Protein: CASSQRTIMLQYF.

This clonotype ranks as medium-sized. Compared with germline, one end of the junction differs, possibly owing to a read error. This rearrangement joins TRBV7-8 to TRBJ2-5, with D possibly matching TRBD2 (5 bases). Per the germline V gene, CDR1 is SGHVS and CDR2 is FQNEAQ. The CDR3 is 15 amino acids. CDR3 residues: CASSLALHGLGTQYF. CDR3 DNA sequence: TGTGCCAGCAGCCTAGCACTCCACGGATTAGGCACCCAGTACTTC.

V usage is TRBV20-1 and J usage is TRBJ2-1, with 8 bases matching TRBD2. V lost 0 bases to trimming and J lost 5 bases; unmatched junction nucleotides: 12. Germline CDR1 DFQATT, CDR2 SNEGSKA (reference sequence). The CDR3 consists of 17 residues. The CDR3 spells CSAREGVYLAGHNEQFF. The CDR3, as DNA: TGCAGTGCTAGAGAAGGGGTTTACTTAGCGGGGCACAATGAGCAGTTCTTC.

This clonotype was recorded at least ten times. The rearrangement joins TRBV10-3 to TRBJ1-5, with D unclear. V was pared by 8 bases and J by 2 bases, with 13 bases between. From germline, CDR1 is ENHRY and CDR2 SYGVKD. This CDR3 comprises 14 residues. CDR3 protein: CAIGTVGGNQPQHF. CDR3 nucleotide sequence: TGTGCCATCGGTACAGTTGGGGGCAATCAGCCCCAGCATTTT.

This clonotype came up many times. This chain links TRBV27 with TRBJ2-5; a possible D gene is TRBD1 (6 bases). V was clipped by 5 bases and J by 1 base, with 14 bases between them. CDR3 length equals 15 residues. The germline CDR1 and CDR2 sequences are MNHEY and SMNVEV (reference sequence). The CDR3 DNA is TGTGCCAGCAGTCCCTTCACAGGGCTCCAAGAGACCCAGTACTTC. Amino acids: CASSPFTGLQETQYF.

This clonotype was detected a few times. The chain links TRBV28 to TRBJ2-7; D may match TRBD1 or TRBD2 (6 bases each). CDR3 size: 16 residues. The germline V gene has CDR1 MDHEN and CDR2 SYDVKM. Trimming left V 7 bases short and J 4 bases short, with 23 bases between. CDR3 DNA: TGTGCCAGCAAAGCCGGGGGCGCGGGGAATAGATACGAGCAGTACTTC. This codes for CASKAGGAGNRYEQYF.

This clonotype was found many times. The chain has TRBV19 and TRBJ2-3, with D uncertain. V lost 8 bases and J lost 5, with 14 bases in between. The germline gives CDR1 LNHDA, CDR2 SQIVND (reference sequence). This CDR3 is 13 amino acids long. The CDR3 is CASSTGHRDTQYF. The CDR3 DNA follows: TGTGCCAGTTCCACTGGGCACAGAGATACGCAGTATTTT.

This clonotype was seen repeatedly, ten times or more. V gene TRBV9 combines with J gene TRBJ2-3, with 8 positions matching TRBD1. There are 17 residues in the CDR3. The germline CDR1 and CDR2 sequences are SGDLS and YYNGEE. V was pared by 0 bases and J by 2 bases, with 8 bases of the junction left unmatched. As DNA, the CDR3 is TGTGCCAGCAGCGTAGTGGGGACAGGAAAATCCACAGATACGCAGTATTTT. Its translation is CASSVVGTGKSTDTQYF.

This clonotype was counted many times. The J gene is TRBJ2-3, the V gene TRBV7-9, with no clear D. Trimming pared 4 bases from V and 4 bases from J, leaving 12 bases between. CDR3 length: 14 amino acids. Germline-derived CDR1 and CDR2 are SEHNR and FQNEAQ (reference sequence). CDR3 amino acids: CASSSRSLADTQYF. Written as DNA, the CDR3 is TGTGCCAGCAGCTCCAGGTCGCTAGCAGATACGCAGTATTTT.

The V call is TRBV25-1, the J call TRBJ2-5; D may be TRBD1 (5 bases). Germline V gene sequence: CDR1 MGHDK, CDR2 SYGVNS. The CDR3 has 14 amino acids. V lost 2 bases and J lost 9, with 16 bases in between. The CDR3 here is CASSEDGRVGSQYF. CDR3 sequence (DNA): TGTGCCAGCAGTGAAGACGGCAGGGTGGGGTCCCAGTACTTC.

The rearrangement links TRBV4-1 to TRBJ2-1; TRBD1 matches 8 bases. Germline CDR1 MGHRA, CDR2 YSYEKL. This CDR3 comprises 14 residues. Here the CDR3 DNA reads TGCGCGACAACGGTAAGGACAGGGATGGATGAGCAGTTCTTC. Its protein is CATTVRTGMDEQFF.

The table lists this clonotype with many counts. The CDR3 is CASSLGGPPGYEQYF. CDR3 nucleotide sequence: TGCGCCAGCAGCTTGGGGGGACCGCCGGGATACGAGCAGTACTTC. This chain joins TRBV5-1 and TRBJ2-7; D could derive from TRBD1 or TRBD2 (5 bases each). Germline-derived CDR1 and CDR2 are SGHRS and YFSETQ. The CDR3 consists of 15 residues. The ends were cut back, 0 bases at V and 4 bases at J, with 14 bases in the middle.

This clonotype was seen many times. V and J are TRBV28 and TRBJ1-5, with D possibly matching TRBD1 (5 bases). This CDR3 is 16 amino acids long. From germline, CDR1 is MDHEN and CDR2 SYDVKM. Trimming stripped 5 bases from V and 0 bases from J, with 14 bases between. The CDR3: CASSHRGFLSNQPQHF. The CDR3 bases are TGTGCCAGCAGTCACCGGGGGTTTCTTAGCAATCAGCCCCAGCATTTT.

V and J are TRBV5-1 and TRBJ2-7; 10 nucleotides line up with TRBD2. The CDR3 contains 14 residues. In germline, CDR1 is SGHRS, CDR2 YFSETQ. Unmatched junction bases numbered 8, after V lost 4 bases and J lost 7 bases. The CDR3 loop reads CASSRTSGGGEQYF. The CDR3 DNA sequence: TGCGCCAGCAGCCGGACTAGCGGAGGTGGGGAGCAGTACTTC. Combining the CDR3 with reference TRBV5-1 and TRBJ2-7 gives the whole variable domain KAGVTQTPRYLIKTRGQQVTLSCSPISGHRSVSWYQQTPGQGLQFLFEYFSETQRNKGNFPGRFSGRQFSNSRSEMNVSTLELGDSALYLCASSRTSGGGEQYFGPGTRLTVT.

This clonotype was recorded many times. The chain's CDR3 is CASSPIAGTGNNEQFF. CDR3 sequence (DNA): TGTGCCAGCAGCCCGATTGCCGGGACAGGGAACAATGAGCAGTTCTTC. This chain joins TRBV7-7 and TRBJ2-1; 9 bases match TRBD1. V dropped 5 bases and J dropped 5; count of bases not matched to a gene: 10. Germline loops: CDR1 SSHAT, CDR2 FNYEAQ (reference sequence). There are 16 residues in the CDR3.

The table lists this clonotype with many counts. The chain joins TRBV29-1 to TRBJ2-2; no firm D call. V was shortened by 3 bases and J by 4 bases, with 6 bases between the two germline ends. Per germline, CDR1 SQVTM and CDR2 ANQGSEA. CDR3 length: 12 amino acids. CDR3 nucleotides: TGCAGCGTTGAGTCAGCCACCGGGGAGCTGTTTTTT. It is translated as CSVESATGELFF.